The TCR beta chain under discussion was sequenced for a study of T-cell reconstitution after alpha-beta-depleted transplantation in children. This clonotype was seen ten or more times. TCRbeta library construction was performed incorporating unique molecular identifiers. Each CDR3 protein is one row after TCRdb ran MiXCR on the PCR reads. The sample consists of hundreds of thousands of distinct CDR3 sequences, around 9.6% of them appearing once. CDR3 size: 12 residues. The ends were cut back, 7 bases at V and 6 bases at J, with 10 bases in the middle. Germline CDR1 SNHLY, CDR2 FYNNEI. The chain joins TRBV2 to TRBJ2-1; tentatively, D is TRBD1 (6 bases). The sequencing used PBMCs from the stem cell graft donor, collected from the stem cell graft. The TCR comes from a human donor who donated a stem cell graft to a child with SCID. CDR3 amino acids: CASTGQRNEQFF. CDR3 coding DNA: TGTGCCAGCACAGGACAGCGCAATGAGCAGTTCTTC.